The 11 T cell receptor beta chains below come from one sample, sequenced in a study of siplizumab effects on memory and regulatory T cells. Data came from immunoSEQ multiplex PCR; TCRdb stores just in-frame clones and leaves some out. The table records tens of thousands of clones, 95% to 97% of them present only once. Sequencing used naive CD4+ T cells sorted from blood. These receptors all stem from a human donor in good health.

The CDR3 loop reads CASSSQGYEQYF. CDR3 sequence (DNA): TGTGCCAGCAGCTCCCAGGGCTACGAGCAGTACTTC. The chain joins TRBV5-6 to TRBJ2-7, with D tentatively TRBD1 (5 bases). Germline CDR1 reads SGHDT; CDR2 reads YYEEEE. Trimming took off 3 bases at V and 3 bases at J, with 7 bases between the two ends. CDR3 size: 12 residues.

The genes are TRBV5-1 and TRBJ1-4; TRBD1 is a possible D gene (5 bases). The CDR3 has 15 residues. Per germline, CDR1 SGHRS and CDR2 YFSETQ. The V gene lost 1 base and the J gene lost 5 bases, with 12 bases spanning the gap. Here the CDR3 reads CASSLQGASNEKLFF. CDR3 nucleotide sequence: TGCGCCAGCAGCTTGCAGGGCGCTTCGAATGAAAAACTGTTTTTT.

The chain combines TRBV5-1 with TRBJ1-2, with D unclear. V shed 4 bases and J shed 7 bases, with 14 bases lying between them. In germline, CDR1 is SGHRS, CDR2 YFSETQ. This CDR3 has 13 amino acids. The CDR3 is CASSPEPVSGYTF. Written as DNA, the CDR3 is TGCGCCAGCAGCCCGGAGCCAGTCTCTGGCTACACCTTC.

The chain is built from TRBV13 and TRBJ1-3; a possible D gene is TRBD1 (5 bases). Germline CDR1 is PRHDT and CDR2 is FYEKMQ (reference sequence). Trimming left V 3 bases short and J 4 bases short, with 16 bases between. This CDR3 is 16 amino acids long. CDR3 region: CASSFWGRVSGNTIYF. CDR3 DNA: TGTGCCAGCAGCTTTTGGGGACGGGTATCCGGAAACACCATATATTTT.

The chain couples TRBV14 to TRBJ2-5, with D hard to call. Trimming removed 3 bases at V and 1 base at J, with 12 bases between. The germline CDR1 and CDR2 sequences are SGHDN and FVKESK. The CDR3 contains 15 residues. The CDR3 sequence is CASSQNRNFQETQYF. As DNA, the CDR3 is TGTGCCAGCAGCCAGAACAGAAACTTCCAAGAGACCCAGTACTTC.

DNA for the CDR3: TGTGCCAGCAGCAAGATCTCCTACAATGAGCAGTTCTTC. Protein: CASSKISYNEQFF. The rearrangement uses TRBV28 and TRBJ2-1; D uncertain. The germline V gene encodes CDR1 MDHEN and CDR2 SYDVKM. This CDR3 contains 13 residues. Trimming stripped 6 bases from V and 0 bases from J, with 6 bases between.

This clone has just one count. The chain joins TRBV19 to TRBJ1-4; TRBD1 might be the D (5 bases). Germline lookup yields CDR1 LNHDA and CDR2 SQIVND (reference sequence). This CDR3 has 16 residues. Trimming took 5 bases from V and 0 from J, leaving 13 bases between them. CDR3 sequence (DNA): TGTGCCAGTAGTTCTGGGGCCCCAGCAACTAATGAAAAACTGTTTTTT. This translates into CASSSGAPATNEKLFF.

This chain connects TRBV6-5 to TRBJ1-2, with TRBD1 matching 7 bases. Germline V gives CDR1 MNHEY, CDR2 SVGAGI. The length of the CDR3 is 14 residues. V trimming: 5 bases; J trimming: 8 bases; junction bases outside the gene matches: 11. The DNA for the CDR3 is TGTGCCAGCAGTCGGGAGGGAGGGGGCATAGGCTACACCTTC. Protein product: CASSREGGGIGYTF.

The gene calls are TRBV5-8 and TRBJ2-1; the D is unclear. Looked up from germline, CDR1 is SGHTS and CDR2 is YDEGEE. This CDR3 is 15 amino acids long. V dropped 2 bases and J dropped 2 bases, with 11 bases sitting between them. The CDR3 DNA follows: TGTGCCAGCAGCTTTAAGGGCCGGGCCTACAATGAGCAGTTCTTC. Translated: CASSFKGRAYNEQFF.

This chain's CDR3 is CASSIRQGGVTEAFF. In nucleotides, the CDR3 is TGTGCCAGTAGTATACGTCAGGGGGGTGTCACTGAAGCTTTCTTT. The chain links TRBV19 to TRBJ1-1; TRBD1 matches at 7 bases. The CDR3 is 15 amino acids. Germline trimming cut 2 bases from V and 4 bases from J; bases unmatched to any gene: 7. Germline V gene data show CDR1 as LNHDA and CDR2 as SQIVND (reference sequence). The entire variable domain, with the rest obtained from reference TRBV19 and TRBJ1-1, is as follows: DGGITQSPKYLFRKEGQNVTLSCEQNLNHDAMYWYRQDPGQGLRLIYYSQIVNDFQKGDIAEGYSVSREKKESFPLTVTSAQKNPTAFYLCASSIRQGGVTEAFFGQGTRLTVV.

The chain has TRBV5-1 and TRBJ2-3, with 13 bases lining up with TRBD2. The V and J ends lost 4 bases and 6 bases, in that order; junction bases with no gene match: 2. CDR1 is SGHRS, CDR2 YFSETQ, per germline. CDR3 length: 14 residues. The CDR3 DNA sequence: TGCGCCAGCAGCCCGGGACTAGCGGGGGATACGCAGTATTTT. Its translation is CASSPGLAGDTQYF. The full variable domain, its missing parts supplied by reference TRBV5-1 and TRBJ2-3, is KAGVTQTPRYLIKTRGQQVTLSCSPISGHRSVSWYQQTPGQGLQFLFEYFSETQRNKGNFPGRFSGRQFSNSRSEMNVSTLELGDSALYLCASSPGLAGDTQYFGPGTRLTVL.